The entry below describes one T cell receptor (beta chain). What it binds is not known. This sample was taken from a study of T cells in Graves' hyperthyroidism and ophthalmopathy. Study-wide findings and caveats: Progression to ophthalmopathy was predicted a median of roughly 6.8 months early. Stable hyperthyroidism was told apart from ophthalmopathy by a model built on 13 V-J features.

The study excluded patients with uncontrolled infection, other autoimmune disease, pregnancy or lactation. For the diagnoses, clinical symptoms, serum thyroxine and TRAb, thyroid ultrasound and orbital computed tomography were used. Template material for amplifying TCR beta CDR3 regions consisted of RNA transcripts. HTBI primers were employed in a first-round RT-PCR of the TCR CDR3. One entry per CDR3 protein results from TCRdb running MiXCR on the multiplex PCR reads. Of more than 500,000 distinct CDR3 sequences listed, approximately 44% are singletons. The source of this sequence is an adult woman with Graves' disease, either hyperthyroidism or ophthalmopathy (not recorded which). The sequencing sample was made of peripheral blood or thyroid tissue (not recorded which).

For the CDR3, the DNA is TGTGCCAGCAGCCCTTCCCCGGACCACGAGCATTTT. Translation: CASSPSPDHEHF. The chain employs TRBV7-3 and TRBJ1-5; D is unclear. The V gene lost 5 bases and the J gene lost 14 bases, with 16 bases spanning the gap. CDR1 and CDR2 from the germline V gene are SGHTA and FQGTGA. The CDR3 is made up of 12 amino acids.